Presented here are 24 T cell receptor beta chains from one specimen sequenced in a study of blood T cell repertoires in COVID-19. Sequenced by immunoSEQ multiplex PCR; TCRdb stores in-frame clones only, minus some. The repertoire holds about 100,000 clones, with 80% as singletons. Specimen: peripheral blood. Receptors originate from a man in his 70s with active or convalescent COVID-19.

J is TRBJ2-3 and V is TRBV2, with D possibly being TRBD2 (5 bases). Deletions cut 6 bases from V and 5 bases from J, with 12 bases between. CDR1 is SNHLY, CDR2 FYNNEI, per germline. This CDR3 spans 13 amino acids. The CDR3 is CASRGVGVDTQYF. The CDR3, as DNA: TGTGCCAGCAGGGGAGTAGGTGTAGATACGCAGTATTTT.

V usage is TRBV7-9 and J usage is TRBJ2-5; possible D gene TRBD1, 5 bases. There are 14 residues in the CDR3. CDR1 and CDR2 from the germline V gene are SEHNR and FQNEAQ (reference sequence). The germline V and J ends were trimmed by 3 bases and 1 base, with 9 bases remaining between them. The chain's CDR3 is CASSFLQAQETQYF. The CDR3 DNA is TGTGCCAGCAGCTTTTTACAGGCCCAAGAGACCCAGTACTTC.

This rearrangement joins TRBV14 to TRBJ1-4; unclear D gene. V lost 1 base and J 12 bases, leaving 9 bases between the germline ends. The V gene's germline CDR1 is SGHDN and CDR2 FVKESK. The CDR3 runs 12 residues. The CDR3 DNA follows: TGTGCCAGCAGCCAAGGGAGTTTGGAACTGTTTTTT. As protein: CASSQGSLELFF.

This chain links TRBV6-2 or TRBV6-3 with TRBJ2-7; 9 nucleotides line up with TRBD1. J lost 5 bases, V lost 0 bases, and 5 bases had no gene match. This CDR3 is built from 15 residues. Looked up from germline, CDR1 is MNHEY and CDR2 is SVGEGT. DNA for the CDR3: TGTGCCAGCAGTTACTCGGAAGGGACAGGGAACGAGCAGTACTTC. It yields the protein CASSYSEGTGNEQYF.

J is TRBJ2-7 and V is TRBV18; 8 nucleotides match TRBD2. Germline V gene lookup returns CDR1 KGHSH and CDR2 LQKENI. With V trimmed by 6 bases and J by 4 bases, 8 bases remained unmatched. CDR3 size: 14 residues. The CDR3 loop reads CASSPGTRGYEQYF. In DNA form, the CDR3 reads TGTGCCAGCTCCCCCGGGACTAGAGGGTACGAGCAGTACTTC.

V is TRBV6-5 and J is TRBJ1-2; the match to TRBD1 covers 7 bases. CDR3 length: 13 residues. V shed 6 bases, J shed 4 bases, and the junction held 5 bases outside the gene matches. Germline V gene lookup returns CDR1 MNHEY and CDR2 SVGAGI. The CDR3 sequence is CASSRGGGYGYTF. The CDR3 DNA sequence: TGTGCCAGCAGCCGAGGGGGCGGCTATGGCTACACCTTC.

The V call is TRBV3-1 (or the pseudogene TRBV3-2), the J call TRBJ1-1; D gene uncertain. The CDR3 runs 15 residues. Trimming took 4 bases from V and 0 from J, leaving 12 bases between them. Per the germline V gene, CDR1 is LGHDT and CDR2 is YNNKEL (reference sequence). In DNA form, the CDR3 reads TGTGCCAGCAGCCCTCGGTCGAGGGTGAACACTGAAGCTTTCTTT. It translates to CASSPRSRVNTEAFF.

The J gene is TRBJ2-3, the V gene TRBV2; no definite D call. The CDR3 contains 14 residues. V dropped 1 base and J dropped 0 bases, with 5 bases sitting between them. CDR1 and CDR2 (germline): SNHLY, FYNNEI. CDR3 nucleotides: TGTGCCAGCAGTGAAGGGCTGAGCACAGATACGCAGTATTTT. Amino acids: CASSEGLSTDTQYF.

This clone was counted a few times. CDR3 loop: CASSQNSVGSYNEQFF. The CDR3 DNA is TGTGCCAGCAGCCAGAACAGTGTCGGCTCCTACAATGAGCAGTTCTTC. V and J are TRBV6-6 and TRBJ2-1; D is undetermined. With 6 bases removed from V and 0 bases from J, the gap between germline ends came to 15 bases. The CDR3 consists of 16 residues. CDR1 is MNHNY and CDR2 is SVGAGI in the germline V gene (reference sequence).

CDR3 DNA sequence: TGTGCCAGCAGTTCGGGACAGGGTGGTATTGAGACCCAGTACTTC. Translated: CASSSGQGGIETQYF. This chain connects TRBV28 to TRBJ2-5; the match to TRBD1 covers 9 bases. The germline V gene has CDR1 MDHEN and CDR2 SYDVKM. The V segment lost 4 bases and the J segment 5 bases; nucleotides outside the gene matches: 8. This CDR3 region has 15 residues.

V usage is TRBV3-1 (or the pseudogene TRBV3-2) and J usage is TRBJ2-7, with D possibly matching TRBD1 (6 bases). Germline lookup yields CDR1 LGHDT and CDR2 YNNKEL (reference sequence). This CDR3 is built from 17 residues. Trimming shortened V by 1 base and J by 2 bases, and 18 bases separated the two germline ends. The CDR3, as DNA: TGTGCCAGCAGCCAAGCTTCTGGGGGACACTTAACCTACGAGCAGTACTTC. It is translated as CASSQASGGHLTYEQYF.

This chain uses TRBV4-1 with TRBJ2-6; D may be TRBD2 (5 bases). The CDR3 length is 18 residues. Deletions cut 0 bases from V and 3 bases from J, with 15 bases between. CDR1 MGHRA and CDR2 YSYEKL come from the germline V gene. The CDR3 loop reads CASSQDLRRRLGANVLTF. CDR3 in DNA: TGCGCCAGCAGCCAAGATCTCAGGAGGAGGCTTGGGGCCAACGTCCTGACTTTC.

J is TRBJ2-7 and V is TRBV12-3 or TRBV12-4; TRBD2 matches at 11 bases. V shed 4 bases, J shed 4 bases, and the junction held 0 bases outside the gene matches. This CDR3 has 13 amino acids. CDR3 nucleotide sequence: TGTGCCAGCAGTTGGACTAGCGGGTACGAGCAGTACTTC. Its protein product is CASSWTSGYEQYF.

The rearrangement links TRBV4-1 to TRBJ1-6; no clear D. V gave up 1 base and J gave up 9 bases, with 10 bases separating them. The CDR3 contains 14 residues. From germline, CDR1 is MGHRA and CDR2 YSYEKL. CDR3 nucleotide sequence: TGCGCCAGCAGCCAAGTACCATCGGGTTCACCCCTCCACTTT. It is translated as CASSQVPSGSPLHF.

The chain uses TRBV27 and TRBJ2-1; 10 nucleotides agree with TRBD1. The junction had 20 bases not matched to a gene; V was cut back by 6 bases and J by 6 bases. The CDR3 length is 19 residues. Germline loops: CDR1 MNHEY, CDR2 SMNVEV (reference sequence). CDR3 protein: CASRSVKSRDRGIPNEQFF. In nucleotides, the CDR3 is TGTGCCAGCAGGTCCGTTAAGAGCCGGGACAGGGGCATCCCCAATGAGCAGTTCTTC.

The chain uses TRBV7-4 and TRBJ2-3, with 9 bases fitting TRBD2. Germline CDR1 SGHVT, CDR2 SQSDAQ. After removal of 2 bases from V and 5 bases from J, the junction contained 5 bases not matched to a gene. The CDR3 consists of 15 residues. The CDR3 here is CASSLSGGPRDTQYF. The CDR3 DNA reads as TGTGCCAGCAGCTTAAGCGGGGGGCCGAGAGATACGCAGTATTTT.

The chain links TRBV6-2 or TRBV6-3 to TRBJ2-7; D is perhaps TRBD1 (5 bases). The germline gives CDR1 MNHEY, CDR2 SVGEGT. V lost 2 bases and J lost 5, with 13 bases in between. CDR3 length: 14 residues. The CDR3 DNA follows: TGTGCCAGCAGTTACCTAACAGGAGTCCACGAGCAGTACTTC. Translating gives CASSYLTGVHEQYF.

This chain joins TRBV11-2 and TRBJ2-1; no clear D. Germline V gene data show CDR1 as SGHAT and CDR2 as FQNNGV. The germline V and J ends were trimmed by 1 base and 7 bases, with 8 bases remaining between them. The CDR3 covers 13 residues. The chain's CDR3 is CASSLVGRNEQFF. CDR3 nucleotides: TGTGCCAGCAGCTTAGTTGGCCGAAATGAGCAGTTCTTC.

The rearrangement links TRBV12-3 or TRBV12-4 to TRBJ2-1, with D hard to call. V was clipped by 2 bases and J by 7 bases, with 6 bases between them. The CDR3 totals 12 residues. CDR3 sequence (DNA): TGTGCCAGCAGTTTATTCTATAATGAGCAGTTCTTC. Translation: CASSLFYNEQFF.

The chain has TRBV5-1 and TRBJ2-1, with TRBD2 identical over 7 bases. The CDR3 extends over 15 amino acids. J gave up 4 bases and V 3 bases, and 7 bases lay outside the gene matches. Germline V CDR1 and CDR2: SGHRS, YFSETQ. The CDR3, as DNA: TGCGCCAGCAGCTCAAAGACTAGCTATTACAATGAGCAGTTCTTC. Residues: CASSSKTSYYNEQFF. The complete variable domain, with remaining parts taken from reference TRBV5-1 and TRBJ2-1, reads KAGVTQTPRYLIKTRGQQVTLSCSPISGHRSVSWYQQTPGQGLQFLFEYFSETQRNKGNFPGRFSGRQFSNSRSEMNVSTLELGDSALYLCASSSKTSYYNEQFFGPGTRLTVL.

This chain's CDR3 is CASSLAGGPETQYF. As DNA, the CDR3 is TGTGCCAGCAGCTTAGCGGGGGGGCCGGAGACCCAGTACTTC. This chain uses TRBV7-9 with TRBJ2-5; maybe TRBD2 (7 bases). The CDR3 has 14 amino acids. CDR1 is SEHNR and CDR2 is FQNEAQ in the germline V gene (reference sequence). The germline V and J ends were trimmed by 0 bases and 5 bases, with 10 bases remaining between them. Together with reference TRBV7-9 and TRBJ2-5, the CDR3 gives the full variable domain: DTGVSQNPRHKITKRGQNVTFRCDPISEHNRLYWYRQTLGQGPEFLTYFQNEAQLEKSRLLSDRFSAERPKGSFSTLEIQRTEQGDSAMYLCASSLAGGPETQYFGPGTRLLVL.

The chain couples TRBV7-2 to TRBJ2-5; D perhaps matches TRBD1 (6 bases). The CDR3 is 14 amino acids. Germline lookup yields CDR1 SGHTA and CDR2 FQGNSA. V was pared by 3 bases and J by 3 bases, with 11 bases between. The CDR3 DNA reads TGTGCCAGCAGCTTCCGGGACAAGAAAGAGACCCAGTACTTC. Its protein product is CASSFRDKKETQYF.

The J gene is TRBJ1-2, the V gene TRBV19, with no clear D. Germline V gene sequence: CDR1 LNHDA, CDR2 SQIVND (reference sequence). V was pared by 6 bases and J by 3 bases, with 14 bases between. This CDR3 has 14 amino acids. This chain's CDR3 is CASSPPAVDYGYTF. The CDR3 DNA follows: TGTGCCAGTAGCCCACCGGCGGTGGACTATGGCTACACCTTC.

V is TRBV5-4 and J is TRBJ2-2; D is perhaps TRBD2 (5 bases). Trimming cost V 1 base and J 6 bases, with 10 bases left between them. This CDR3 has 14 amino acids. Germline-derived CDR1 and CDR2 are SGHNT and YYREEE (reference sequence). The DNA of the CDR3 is TGTGCCAGCAGCTTGATGGGGAGCTCCGGGGAGCTGTTTTTT. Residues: CASSLMGSSGELFF. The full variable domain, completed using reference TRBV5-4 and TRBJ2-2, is ETGVTQSPTHLIKTRGQQVTLRCSSQSGHNTVSWYQQALGQGPQFIFQYYREEENGRGNFPPRFSGLQFPNYSSELNVNALELDDSALYLCASSLMGSSGELFFGEGSRLTVL.